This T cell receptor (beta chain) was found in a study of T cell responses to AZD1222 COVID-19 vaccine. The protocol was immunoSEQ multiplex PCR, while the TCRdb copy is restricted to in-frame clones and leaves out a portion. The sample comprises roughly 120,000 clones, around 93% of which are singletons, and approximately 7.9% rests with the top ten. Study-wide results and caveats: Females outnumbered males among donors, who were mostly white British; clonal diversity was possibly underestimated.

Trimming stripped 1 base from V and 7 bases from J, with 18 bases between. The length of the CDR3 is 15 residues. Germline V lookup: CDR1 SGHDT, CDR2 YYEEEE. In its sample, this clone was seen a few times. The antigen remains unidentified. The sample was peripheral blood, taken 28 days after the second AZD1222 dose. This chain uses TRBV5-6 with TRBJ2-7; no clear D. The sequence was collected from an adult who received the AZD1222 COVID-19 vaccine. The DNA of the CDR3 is TGTGCCAGCAGCTTGCGGTCAGCTAAGTTGGGGGAGCAGTACTTC. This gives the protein CASSLRSAKLGEQYF.